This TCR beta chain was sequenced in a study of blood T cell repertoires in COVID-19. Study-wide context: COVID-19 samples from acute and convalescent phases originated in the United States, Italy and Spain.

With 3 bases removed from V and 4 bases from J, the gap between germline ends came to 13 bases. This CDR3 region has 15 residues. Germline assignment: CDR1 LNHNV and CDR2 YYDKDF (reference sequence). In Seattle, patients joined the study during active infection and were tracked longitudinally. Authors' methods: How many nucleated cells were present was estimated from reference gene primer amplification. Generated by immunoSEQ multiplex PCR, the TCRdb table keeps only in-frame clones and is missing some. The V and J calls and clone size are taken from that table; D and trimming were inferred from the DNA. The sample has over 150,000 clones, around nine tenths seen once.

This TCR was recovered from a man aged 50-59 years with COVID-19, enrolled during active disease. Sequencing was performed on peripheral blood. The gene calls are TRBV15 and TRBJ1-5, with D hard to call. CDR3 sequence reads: CATSRADLTNQPQHF. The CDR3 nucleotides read TGTGCCACCAGCAGGGCGGATCTAACTAATCAGCCCCAGCATTTT.